This record looks at one T cell receptor beta chain sequence and its context. This sample is drawn from a study of PD-L1 blockade in urothelial cancer. The assay was immunoSEQ multiplex PCR, and TCRdb's table has in-frame clones only and misses some. The sample shows about 35,000 clones, around 34% of them seen only once. The germline V gene encodes CDR1 LNHDA and CDR2 SQIVND (reference sequence). The CDR3 sequence is 11 residues long. The ends lost 10 bases at V and 7 bases at J; junction bases unmatched: 6. V and J are TRBV19 and TRBJ1-2; 7 bases fit TRBD1. The sample was tumor tissue, taken before atezolizumab (anti-PD-L1) treatment. This receptor was identified in a man in his sixties with urothelial cancer. CDR3 nucleotide sequence: TGTGCCACCTTACAGGGGAGTGGCTACACCTTC. Residues: CATLQGSGYTF. The full variable domain, with the rest looked up from reference TRBV19 and TRBJ1-2, is DGGITQSPKYLFRKEGQNVTLSCEQNLNHDAMYWYRQDPGQGLRLIYYSQIVNDFQKGDIAEGYSVSREKKESFPLTVTSAQKNPTAFYLCATLQGSGYTFGSGTRLTVV.